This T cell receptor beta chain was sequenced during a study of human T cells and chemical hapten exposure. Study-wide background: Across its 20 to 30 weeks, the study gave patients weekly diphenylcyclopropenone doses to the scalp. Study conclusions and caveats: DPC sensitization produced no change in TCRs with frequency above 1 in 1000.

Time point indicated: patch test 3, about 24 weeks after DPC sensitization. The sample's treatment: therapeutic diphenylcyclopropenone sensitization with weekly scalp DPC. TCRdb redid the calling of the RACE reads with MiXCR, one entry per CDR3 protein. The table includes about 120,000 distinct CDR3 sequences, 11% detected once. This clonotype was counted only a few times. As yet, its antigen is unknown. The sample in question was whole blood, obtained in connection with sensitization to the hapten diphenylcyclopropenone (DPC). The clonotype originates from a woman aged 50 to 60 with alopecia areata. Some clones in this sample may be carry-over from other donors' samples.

Here the CDR3 DNA reads TGTGCCAGCAGCTCCGGAGGTCAGCCCCAGCATTTT. It specifies CASSSGGQPQHF. The chain links TRBV12-3 or TRBV12-4 to TRBJ1-5; D gene ambiguous. Trimming took 6 bases from V and 6 from J, leaving 9 bases between them. The CDR3 extends over 12 amino acids.